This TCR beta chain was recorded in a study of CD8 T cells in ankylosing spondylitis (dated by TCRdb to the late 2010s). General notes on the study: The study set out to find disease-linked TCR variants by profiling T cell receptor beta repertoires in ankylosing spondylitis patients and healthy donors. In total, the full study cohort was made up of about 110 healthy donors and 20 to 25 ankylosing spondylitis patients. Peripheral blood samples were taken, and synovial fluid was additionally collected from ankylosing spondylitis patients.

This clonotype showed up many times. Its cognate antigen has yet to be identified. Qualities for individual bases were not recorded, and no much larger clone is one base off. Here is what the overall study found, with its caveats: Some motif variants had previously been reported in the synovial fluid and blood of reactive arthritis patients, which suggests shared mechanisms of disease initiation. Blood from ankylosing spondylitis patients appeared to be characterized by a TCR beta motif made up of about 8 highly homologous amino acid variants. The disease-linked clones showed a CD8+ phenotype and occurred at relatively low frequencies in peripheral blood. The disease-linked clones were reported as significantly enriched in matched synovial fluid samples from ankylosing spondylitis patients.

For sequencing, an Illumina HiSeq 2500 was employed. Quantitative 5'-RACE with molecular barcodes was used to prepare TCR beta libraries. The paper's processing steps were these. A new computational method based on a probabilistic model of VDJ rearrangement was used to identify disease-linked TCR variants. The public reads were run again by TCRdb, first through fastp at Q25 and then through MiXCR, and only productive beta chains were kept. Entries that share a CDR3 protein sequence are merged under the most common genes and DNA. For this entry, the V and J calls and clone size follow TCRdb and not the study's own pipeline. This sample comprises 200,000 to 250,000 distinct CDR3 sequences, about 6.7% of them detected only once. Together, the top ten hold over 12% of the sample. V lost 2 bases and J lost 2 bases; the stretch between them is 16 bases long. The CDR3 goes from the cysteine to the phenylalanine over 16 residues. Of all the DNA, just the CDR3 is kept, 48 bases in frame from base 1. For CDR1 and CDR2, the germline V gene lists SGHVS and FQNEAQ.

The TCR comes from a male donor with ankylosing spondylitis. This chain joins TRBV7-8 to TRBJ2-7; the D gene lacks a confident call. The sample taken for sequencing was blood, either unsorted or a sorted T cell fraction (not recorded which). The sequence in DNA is TGTGCCAGCAGCTTAAGTCTTTCGGAAGCCGCCTACGAGCAGTACTTC. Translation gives CASSLSLSEAAYEQYF.